This note documents a single TCR beta chain sequence. Germline V lookup: CDR1 LGHDT, CDR2 YNNKEL (reference sequence). V lost 3 bases and J lost 3; bases outside the gene matches: 4. The CDR3 extends over 16 amino acids. This entry belongs to a study of CD8 T cells in Susac syndrome. Sequencing of TCR beta was carried out in blood CD8+ and CD4+ T cells. The multiple sclerosis controls were treatment-naive patients with relapsing-remitting disease that was stable or active. The CD8+ and CD4+ T cells were isolated magnetically using a negative isolation approach, whereas the TEMRA cells were enriched by FACS. After extraction with the RNeasy kit, roughly 0.45 to 1 ug of the RNA was reverse transcribed using random hexamers. TCR beta CDR3 was amplified by immunoSEQ covering 54 Vbeta and 13 Jbeta. TCRdb itself ran the immunoSEQ multiplex PCR reads through MiXCR, one entry per CDR3 protein. This sample has 100,000 to 150,000 distinct CDR3 sequences, with around 94% found just once.

The sequence came from a human donor with multiple sclerosis. The material sequenced was CD4+ T cells from PBMCs. This chain uses TRBV3-1 with TRBJ2-3, with 12 bases that match TRBD2. The CDR3 protein is CASSHLAGGPTDTQYF. CDR3 nucleotide sequence: TGTGCCAGCAGCCACCTAGCGGGAGGGCCTACAGATACGCAGTATTTT.